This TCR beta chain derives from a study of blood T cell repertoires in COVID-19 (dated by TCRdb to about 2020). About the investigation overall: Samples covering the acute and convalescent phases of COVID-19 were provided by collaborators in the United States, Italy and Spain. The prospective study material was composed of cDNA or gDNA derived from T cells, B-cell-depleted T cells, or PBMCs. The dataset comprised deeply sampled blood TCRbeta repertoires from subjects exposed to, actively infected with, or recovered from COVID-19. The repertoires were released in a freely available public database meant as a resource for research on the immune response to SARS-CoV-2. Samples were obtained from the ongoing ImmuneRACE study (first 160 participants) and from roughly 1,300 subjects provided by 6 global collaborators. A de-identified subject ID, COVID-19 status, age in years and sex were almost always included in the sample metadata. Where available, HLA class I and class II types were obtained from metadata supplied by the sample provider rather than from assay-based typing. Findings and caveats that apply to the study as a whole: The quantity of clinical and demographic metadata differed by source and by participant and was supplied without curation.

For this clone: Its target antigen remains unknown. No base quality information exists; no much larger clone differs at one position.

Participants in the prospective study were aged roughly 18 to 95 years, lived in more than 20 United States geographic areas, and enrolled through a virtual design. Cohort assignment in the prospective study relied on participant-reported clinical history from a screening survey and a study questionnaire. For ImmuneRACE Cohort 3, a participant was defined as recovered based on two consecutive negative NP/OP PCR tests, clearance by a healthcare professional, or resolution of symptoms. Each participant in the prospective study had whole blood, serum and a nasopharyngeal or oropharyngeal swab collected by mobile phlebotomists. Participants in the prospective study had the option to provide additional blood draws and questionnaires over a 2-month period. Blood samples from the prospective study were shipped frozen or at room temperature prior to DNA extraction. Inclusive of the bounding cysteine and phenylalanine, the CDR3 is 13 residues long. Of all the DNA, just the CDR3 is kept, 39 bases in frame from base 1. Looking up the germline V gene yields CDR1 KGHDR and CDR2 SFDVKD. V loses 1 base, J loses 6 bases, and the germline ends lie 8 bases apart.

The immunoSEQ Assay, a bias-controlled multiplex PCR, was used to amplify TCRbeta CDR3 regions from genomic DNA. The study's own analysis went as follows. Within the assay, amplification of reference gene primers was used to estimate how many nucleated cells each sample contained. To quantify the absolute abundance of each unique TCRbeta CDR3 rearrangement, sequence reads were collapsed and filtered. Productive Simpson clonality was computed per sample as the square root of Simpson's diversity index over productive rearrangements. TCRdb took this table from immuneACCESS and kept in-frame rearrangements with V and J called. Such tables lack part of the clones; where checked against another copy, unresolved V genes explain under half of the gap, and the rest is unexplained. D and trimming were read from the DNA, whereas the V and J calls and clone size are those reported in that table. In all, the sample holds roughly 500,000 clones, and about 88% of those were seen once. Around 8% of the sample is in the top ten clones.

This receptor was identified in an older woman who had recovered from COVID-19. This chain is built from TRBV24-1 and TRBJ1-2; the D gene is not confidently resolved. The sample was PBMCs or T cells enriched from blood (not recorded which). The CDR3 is CATSDFPGDGYTF. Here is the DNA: TGTGCCACCAGTGATTTTCCCGGGGATGGCTACACCTTC.